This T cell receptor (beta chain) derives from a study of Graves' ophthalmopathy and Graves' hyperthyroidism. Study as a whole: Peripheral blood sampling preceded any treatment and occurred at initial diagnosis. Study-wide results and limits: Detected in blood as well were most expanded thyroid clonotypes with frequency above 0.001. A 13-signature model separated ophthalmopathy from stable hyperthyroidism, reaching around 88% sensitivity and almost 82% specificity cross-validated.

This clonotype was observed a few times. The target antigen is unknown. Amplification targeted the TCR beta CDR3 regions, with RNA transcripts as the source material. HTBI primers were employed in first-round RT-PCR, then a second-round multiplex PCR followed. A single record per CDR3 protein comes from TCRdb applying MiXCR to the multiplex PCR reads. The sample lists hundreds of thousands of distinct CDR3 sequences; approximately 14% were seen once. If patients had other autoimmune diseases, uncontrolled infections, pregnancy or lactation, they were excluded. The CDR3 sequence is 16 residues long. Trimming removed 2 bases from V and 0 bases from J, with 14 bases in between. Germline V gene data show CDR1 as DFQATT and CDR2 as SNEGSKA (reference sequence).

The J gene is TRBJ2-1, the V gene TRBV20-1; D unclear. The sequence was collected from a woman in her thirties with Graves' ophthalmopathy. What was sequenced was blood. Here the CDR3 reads CSARFLDRSSYNEQFF. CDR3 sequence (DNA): TGCAGTGCTAGATTCTTAGACCGAAGCTCCTACAATGAGCAGTTCTTC.